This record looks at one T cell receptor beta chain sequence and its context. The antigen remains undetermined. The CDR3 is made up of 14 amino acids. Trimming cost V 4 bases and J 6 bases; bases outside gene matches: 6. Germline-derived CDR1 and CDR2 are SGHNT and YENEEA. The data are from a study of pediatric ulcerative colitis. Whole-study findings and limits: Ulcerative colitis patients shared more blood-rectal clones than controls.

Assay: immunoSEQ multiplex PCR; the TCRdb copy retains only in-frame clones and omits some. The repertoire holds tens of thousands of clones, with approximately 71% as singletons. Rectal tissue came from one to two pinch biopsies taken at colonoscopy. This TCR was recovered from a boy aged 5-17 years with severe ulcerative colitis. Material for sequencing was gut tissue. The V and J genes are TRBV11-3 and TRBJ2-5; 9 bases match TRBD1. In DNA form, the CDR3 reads TGTGCCAGCAGCTCGACAGGGGGTAGGAAGACCCAGTACTTC. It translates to CASSSTGGRKTQYF. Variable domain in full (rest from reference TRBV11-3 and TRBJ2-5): EAGVVQSPRYKIIEKKQPVAFWCNPISGHNTLYWYLQNLGQGPELLIRYENEEAVDDSQLPKDRFSAERLKGVDSTLKIQPAELGDSAVYLCASSSTGGRKTQYFGPGTRLLVL.